This TCR beta chain came from a study of tissue T cells after allogeneic stem cell transplantation. Study results and limitations: Limitations included a small, clinically heterogeneous cohort and limited sampling depth. Across patients, clones rarely overlapped, yet motif clusters were shared tissue-specifically. The study did not identify alloreactive or antigen-specific tissue TCRs, and some clones might be persisting host cells.

Points on this clone: Its target is unknown. Each gene name is a mouse one. The read ends 1 residue before the CDR3 terminus; that terminus is restored from the germline J gene.

This CDR3 contains 14 residues. The V end was cut by 0 bases, the J end by 4 bases, with 10 bases between. Germline V CDR1 and CDR2: SGHSN, HYEKVE. Survey-depth TCRbeta CDR3 sequencing reported V/J genes and productive frequencies. TCRdb keeps only in-frame clones here, not all; method: immunoSEQ multiplex PCR. Of 40,000 to 50,000 clones listed, around 72% are singletons. The source of this sequence is a pool of C57BL/6 mice in good health. Sequencing was carried out using sorted cells pooled from one or two spleens. The rearrangement links TRBV12-1 to TRBJ2-4; TRBD2 is a possible D gene (6 bases). CDR3 amino acids: CASSLVLGKNTLYF. CDR3 bases read: TGTGCCAGCTCTCTCGTTCTGGGGAAAAACACCTTGTAC. Supplemented by reference TRBV12-1 and TRBJ2-4, the full variable domain reads DSGVVQSPRHIIKEKGGRSVLTCIPISGHSNVVWYQQTLGKELKFLIQHYEKVERDKGFLPSRFSVQQFDDYHSEMNMSALELEDSAMYFCASSLVLGKNTLYFGAGTRLSVL.